One sample yielded the 26 T cell receptor beta chains listed below, sequenced in a study of STAT3 mutations in large granular lymphocyte leukemia. What these receptors recognize is not known. The study's findings and limits: At least one immunodominant TCR beta clonotype appeared in every T-cell large granular lymphocyte leukemia patient.

Generated by immunoSEQ multiplex PCR, the TCRdb table keeps only in-frame clones and is missing some. The table lists over 30,000 clones, roughly 90% of them singletons. Sequencing used PBMCs. The receptors were gathered from a human donor with T large granular lymphocyte leukemia. Some clones in this sample may be carry-over from other donors' samples.

The V gene is TRBV6-6, the J gene TRBJ1-2, with D possibly matching TRBD1 (5 bases). Trimming left V 2 bases short and J 6 bases short, with 13 bases between. This CDR3 has 14 residues. Per the germline V gene, CDR1 is MNHNY and CDR2 is SVGAGI (reference sequence). As DNA, the CDR3 is TGTGCCAGCAGTTACACAGGATCTACAAATGGCTACACCTTC. Protein sequence: CASSYTGSTNGYTF.

The V and J genes are TRBV9 and TRBJ1-2, with D perhaps TRBD1 (6 bases). The CDR3 length is 12 residues. Trimming cost V 4 bases and J 8 bases, with 12 bases left between them. The germline V gene has CDR1 SGDLS and CDR2 YYNGEE. The CDR3 protein is CASSLQGEGYTF. CDR3 coding DNA: TGTGCCAGCAGCCTACAGGGTGAGGGCTACACCTTC.

The rearrangement joins TRBV5-1 to TRBJ2-7; perhaps TRBD1 as D (5 bases). V was clipped by 0 bases and J by 7 bases, with 14 bases between them. Germline CDR1 reads SGHRS; CDR2 reads YFSETQ. The CDR3 totals 14 residues. The CDR3 loop reads CASSLGQGFMEQYF. In nucleotides, the CDR3 is TGCGCCAGCAGCTTGGGGCAGGGATTTATGGAGCAGTACTTC.

This clone came up once. J is TRBJ1-5 and V is TRBV5-1; D not resolved. CDR1 SGHRS and CDR2 YFSETQ come from the germline V gene. V gave up 0 bases and J gave up 0 bases, with 1 base separating them. CDR3 length equals 13 residues. The CDR3 reads CASSLGSNQPQHF. Here the CDR3 DNA reads TGCGCCAGCAGCTTGGGTAGCAATCAGCCCCAGCATTTT.

This rearrangement joins TRBV4-1 to TRBJ2-2; 8 bases match TRBD2. This CDR3 is built from 17 residues. The V segment lost 0 bases and the J segment 4 bases; nucleotides outside the gene matches: 7. The germline gives CDR1 MGHRA, CDR2 YSYEKL. The CDR3 reads CASSQDRAGGPTGELFF. In DNA form, the CDR3 reads TGCGCCAGCAGCCAAGATAGGGCGGGGGGCCCCACCGGGGAGCTGTTTTTT.

The chain carries TRBV2 and TRBJ2-5; D not resolved. Germline lookup yields CDR1 SNHLY and CDR2 FYNNEI. This CDR3 comprises 13 residues. Trimming removed 5 bases at V and 1 base at J, with 8 bases between. The CDR3, as DNA: TGTGCCAGCAGTTCCGGGCCCCAAGAGACCCAGTACTTC. Protein product: CASSSGPQETQYF.

V usage is TRBV6-1 and J usage is TRBJ1-2; D gene unclear. Trimming removed 6 bases at V and 3 bases at J, with 14 bases between. Per germline, CDR1 MNHNS and CDR2 SASEGT. The CDR3 sequence is 14 residues long. The CDR3 here is CASRGSGIYYGYTF. CDR3 nucleotide sequence: TGTGCCAGCAGGGGGAGCGGTATCTACTATGGCTACACCTTC.

This clone was seen more than once but under ten times. The chain employs TRBV28 and TRBJ1-4, with D perhaps TRBD1 (5 bases). CDR3 length equals 15 residues. V was trimmed by 3 bases and J by 4 bases, leaving 12 bases between them. Germline V gives CDR1 MDHEN, CDR2 SYDVKM. CDR3 residues: CASSFRAAVNEKLFF. As DNA, the CDR3 is TGTGCCAGCAGTTTCAGGGCAGCCGTTAATGAAAAACTGTTTTTT. The full variable domain, rest sourced from reference TRBV28 and TRBJ1-4, is DVKVTQSSRYLVKRTGEKVFLECVQDMDHENMFWYRQDPGLGLRLIYFSYDVKMKEKGDIPEGYSVSREKKERFSLILESASTNQTSMYLCASSFRAAVNEKLFFGSGTQLSVL.

This chain uses TRBV5-6 with TRBJ1-2, with 7 nucleotides matching TRBD1. The CDR3 is made up of 13 amino acids. Trimming at V came to 4 bases and at J to 3 bases, leaving 3 bases not matched to a gene. CDR1 is SGHDT and CDR2 is YYEEEE in the germline V gene. CDR3 DNA: TGTGCCAGCAGCCGCGGGACAGACTATGGCTACACCTTC. It codes for CASSRGTDYGYTF. Together with reference TRBV5-6 and TRBJ1-2, the CDR3 gives the full variable domain: DAGVTQSPTHLIKTRGQQVTLRCSPKSGHDTVSWYQQALGQGPQFIFQYYEEEERQRGNFPDRFSGHQFPNYSSELNVNALLLGDSALYLCASSRGTDYGYTFGSGTRLTVV.

This clone was seen once. The chain's CDR3 is CASSPPAGGLLGTQYF. CDR3 DNA sequence: TGTGCCAGCTCACCACCAGCGGGGGGTCTCCTGGGGACCCAGTACTTC. This chain joins TRBV18 and TRBJ2-5; 9 bases line up with TRBD2. The CDR3 covers 16 residues. The V gene end was trimmed by 0 bases and the J gene end by 7 bases; junction bases not matched to a gene: 9. CDR1 and CDR2 from the germline V gene are KGHSH and LQKENI.

This CDR3 is CATSTPGHGSYNSPLHF. The CDR3 nucleotides read TGTGCCACCAGCACCCCAGGGCACGGCTCCTATAATTCACCCCTCCACTTT. The chain has TRBV15 and TRBJ1-6, with D perhaps matching TRBD1 (5 bases). Germline V lookup: CDR1 LNHNV, CDR2 YYDKDF (reference sequence). The CDR3 sequence is 17 residues long. V lost 4 bases and J lost 0, with 13 bases in between.

V and J are TRBV7-9 and TRBJ2-1, with a possible D match to TRBD1 (5 bases). The CDR3 has 16 amino acids. Trimming pared 4 bases from V and 7 bases from J, leaving 20 bases between. Germline CDR1 reads SEHNR; CDR2 reads FQNEAQ (reference sequence). The CDR3 sequence: CASSSIDRGLWNEQFF. The CDR3 DNA reads as TGTGCCAGCAGCTCCATTGATAGGGGCCTCTGGAATGAGCAGTTCTTC.

This rearrangement joins TRBV5-1 to TRBJ1-5, with 7 bases matching TRBD1. J was trimmed by 6 bases and V by 3 bases; bases with no gene match: 6. The CDR3 sequence is 14 residues long. Germline lookup yields CDR1 SGHRS and CDR2 YFSETQ. The CDR3 coding sequence is TGCGCCAGCAGCTCAGGGGGGATCGGTCAGCCCCAGCATTTT. The encoded protein is CASSSGGIGQPQHF.

This clone was observed a handful of times. The chain employs TRBV4-2 and TRBJ2-2, with 15 bases identical to TRBD2. Germline CDR1 reads LGHNA; CDR2 reads YNFKEQ. Losses at the gene ends were 0 bases for V and 7 bases for J; bases not matched to a gene: 6. The CDR3 has 18 residues. CDR3 sequence (DNA): TGTGCCAGCAGCCAAGAGGGACTAGCGGGGGGCCGTGGCGGGGAGCTGTTTTTT. This translates into CASSQEGLAGGRGGELFF.

The J gene is TRBJ2-3, the V gene TRBV5-4; D is unclear. Looked up from germline, CDR1 is SGHNT and CDR2 is YYREEE (reference sequence). This CDR3 region has 13 residues. Trimming stripped 4 bases from V and 4 bases from J, with 10 bases between. The CDR3 loop is CASSRYLPDTQYF. As DNA, the CDR3 is TGTGCCAGCAGCCGTTACCTGCCAGATACGCAGTATTTT.

CDR3: CASSLAPSGGAMGQETQYF. The CDR3 region has the DNA TGTGCCAGCAGCTTGGCACCTAGCGGGGGGGCCATGGGGCAAGAGACCCAGTACTTC. This sequence joins TRBV5-5 and TRBJ2-5, with 12 bases identical to TRBD2. Germline assignment: CDR1 SGHKS and CDR2 YYEKEE (reference sequence). The CDR3 is 19 residues long. V lost 0 bases, J lost 2 bases, and 11 bases stayed unmatched.

The chain joins TRBV2 to TRBJ2-7; 7 nucleotides match TRBD1. Losses at the gene ends were 2 bases for V and 6 bases for J; bases not matched to a gene: 7. CDR3 length equals 14 residues. Germline V gene sequence: CDR1 SNHLY, CDR2 FYNNEI. In DNA form, the CDR3 reads TGTGCCAGCAGTGAAAGACAGGGCTCGGGCGAGCAGTACGTC. It yields the protein CASSERQGSGEQYV.

The genes are TRBV5-6 and TRBJ2-2; 12 bases line up with TRBD2. Losses at the gene ends were 7 bases for V and 2 bases for J; bases not matched to a gene: 6. Per germline, CDR1 SGHDT and CDR2 YYEEEE. CDR3 length: 16 amino acids. Here the CDR3 reads CASGTSGGINTGELFF. Written as DNA, the CDR3 is TGTGCCAGCGGAACTAGCGGGGGGATTAACACCGGGGAGCTGTTTTTT.

In this sample, this clone turned up once. V and J are TRBV9 and TRBJ1-1; D not resolved. Germline loops: CDR1 SGDLS, CDR2 YYNGEE. The CDR3 has 14 amino acids. The V end lost 0 bases, the J end lost 1 base, and 7 bases lay between the germline ends. The CDR3 loop reads CASSVGATNTEAFF. CDR3 DNA sequence: TGTGCCAGCAGCGTAGGAGCAACGAACACTGAAGCTTTCTTT.

The rearrangement joins TRBV7-8 to TRBJ1-1; D is perhaps TRBD1 (5 bases). CDR1 is SGHVS and CDR2 is FQNEAQ in the germline V gene. The length of the CDR3 is 15 residues. V was shortened by 5 bases and J by 2 bases, with 15 bases between the two germline ends. The CDR3 loop is CASSPPGGGNTEAFF. Written as DNA, the CDR3 is TGTGCCAGCAGCCCCCCCGGGGGAGGCAACACTGAAGCTTTCTTT.

This clone showed up just a few times. The chain uses TRBV4-2 and TRBJ2-2; 10 nucleotides align to TRBD1. J gave up 3 bases and V 0 bases, and 7 bases lay outside the gene matches. The CDR3 contains 18 residues. The germline V gene encodes CDR1 LGHNA and CDR2 YNFKEQ. CDR3 amino acids: CASSQEPSGTGDTGELFF. The CDR3 bases are TGTGCCAGCAGCCAAGAGCCGTCCGGGACAGGGGACACCGGGGAGCTGTTTTTT.

This chain links TRBV5-4 with TRBJ2-3; 11 bases are shared with TRBD2. The CDR3 is 15 residues long. V trimming: 4 bases; J trimming: 4 bases; junction bases outside the gene matches: 5. CDR1 is SGHNT, CDR2 YYREEE, per germline (reference sequence). The DNA of the CDR3 is TGTGCCAGCAGCCCGACTAGCGGGGATTCAGATACGCAGTATTTT. Amino acid sequence: CASSPTSGDSDTQYF.

The V gene is TRBV5-6, the J gene TRBJ2-5; D possibly corresponds to TRBD2 (5 bases). This CDR3 region has 16 residues. Between the trimmed V and J ends, which lost 4 bases and 8 bases, there was a span of 24 bases. Germline-derived CDR1 and CDR2 are SGHDT and YYEEEE. CDR3 nucleotide sequence: TGTGCCAGCAGCCTCCGGTCAGGCCTGGGATCGGGAACCCAGTACTTC. Amino acid sequence: CASSLRSGLGSGTQYF.

This chain connects TRBV29-1 to TRBJ1-3, with 11 bases lining up with TRBD1. The length of the CDR3 is 15 residues. V shed 5 bases, J shed 2 bases, and the junction held 5 bases outside the gene matches. Germline loops: CDR1 SQVTM, CDR2 ANQGSEA. The CDR3 bases are TGCAGCGTTCGAGGACAGGGGGCGACTGGAAACACCATATATTTT. This translates into CSVRGQGATGNTIYF.

The chain combines TRBV7-9 with TRBJ1-5; no firm D call. Germline V CDR1 and CDR2: SEHNR, FQNEAQ (reference sequence). V was trimmed by 4 bases and J by 0 bases, leaving 7 bases between them. The CDR3 consists of 14 residues. CDR3 protein: CASSYTDSNQPQHF. In DNA, the CDR3 is TGTGCCAGCAGCTATACGGATAGCAATCAGCCCCAGCATTTT.

In this sample, this clone turned up a few times. The rearrangement joins TRBV9 to TRBJ1-1; TRBD1 might be the D (6 bases). CDR1 and CDR2 from the germline V gene are SGDLS and YYNGEE. V lost 2 bases and J 7 bases, leaving 15 bases between the germline ends. The CDR3 is made up of 14 amino acids. The chain's CDR3 is CASSVRGGFGEAFF. The CDR3 DNA reads TGTGCCAGCAGCGTGAGAGGGGGGTTCGGTGAAGCTTTCTTT.